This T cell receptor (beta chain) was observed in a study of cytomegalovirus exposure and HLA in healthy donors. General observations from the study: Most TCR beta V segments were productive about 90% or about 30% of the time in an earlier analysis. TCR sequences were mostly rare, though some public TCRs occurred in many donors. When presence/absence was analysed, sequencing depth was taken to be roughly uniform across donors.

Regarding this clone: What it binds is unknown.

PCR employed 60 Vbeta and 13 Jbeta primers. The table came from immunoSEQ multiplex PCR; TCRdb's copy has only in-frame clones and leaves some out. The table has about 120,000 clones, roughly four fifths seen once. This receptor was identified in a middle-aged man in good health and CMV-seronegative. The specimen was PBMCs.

The CDR3 loop reads CSVDSGEAGETQYF. DNA for the CDR3: TGCAGCGTCGATAGCGGGGAGGCGGGAGAGACCCAGTACTTC. The chain links TRBV29-1 to TRBJ2-5; the match to TRBD2 covers 8 bases. Germline assignment: CDR1 SQVTM and CDR2 ANQGSEA. V shed 6 bases and J 4 bases; nucleotides not matched to a gene: 10. The CDR3 is made up of 14 amino acids.